This T cell receptor beta chain came from a study of blood T cell repertoires in COVID-19. In the study overall: Donors in the United States, Italy and Spain gave samples during acute or convalescent COVID-19. Sample material is recorded as cDNA or gDNA derived from T cells, B-cell-depleted T cells, or PBMCs.

The authors' processing: Estimates of nucleated cell counts were drawn from the amplification of reference gene primers. The data were produced by immunoSEQ multiplex PCR, yet TCRdb's version contains in-frame clones alone and is incomplete. For V, J and clone size, that table is used; D and trimming come from the DNA. The sample has some 200,000 clones; 70% to 85% are singletons. The source of this sequence is a woman of 80 years or more with acute or convalescent COVID-19. The specimen was peripheral blood.

The CDR3 coding sequence is TGTGCCAGCAGCCCCCGGCCAGGTGCGGGCCACTCCTACAATGAGCAGTTCTTC. Residues: CASSPRPGAGHSYNEQFF. The V call is TRBV7-2, the J call TRBJ2-1, with D possibly TRBD2 on 5 matching bases. CDR1 and CDR2 from the germline V gene are SGHTA and FQGNSA. The CDR3 sequence is 18 residues long. V was pared by 5 bases and J by 0 bases, with 20 bases between.